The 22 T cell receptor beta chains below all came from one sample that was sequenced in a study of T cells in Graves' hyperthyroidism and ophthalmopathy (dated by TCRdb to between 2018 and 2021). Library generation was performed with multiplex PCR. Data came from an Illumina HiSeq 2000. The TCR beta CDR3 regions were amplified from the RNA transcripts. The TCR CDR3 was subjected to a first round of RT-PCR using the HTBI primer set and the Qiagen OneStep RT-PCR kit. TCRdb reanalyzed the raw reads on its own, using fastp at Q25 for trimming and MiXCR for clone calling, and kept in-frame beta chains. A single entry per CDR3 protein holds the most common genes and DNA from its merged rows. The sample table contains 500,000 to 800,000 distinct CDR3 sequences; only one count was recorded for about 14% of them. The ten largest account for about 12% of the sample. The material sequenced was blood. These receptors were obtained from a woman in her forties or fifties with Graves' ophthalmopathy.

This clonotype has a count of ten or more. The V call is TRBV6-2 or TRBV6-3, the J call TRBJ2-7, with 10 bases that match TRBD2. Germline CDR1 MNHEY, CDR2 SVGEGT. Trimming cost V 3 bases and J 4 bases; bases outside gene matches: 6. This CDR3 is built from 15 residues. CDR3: CASSYDSSGSYEQYF. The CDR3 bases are TGTGCCAGCAGTTATGACTCTAGCGGGAGTTACGAGCAGTACTTC.

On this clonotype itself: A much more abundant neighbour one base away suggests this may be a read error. DNA for the CDR3: TGTGCCATTACTAAGGGGGGCAAGGAAACTGAAGCTTTCTTT. Translating it yields CAITKGGKETEAFF. This sequence joins TRBV10-3 and TRBJ1-1; TRBD1 is a possible D gene (6 bases). Germline CDR1 ENHRY, CDR2 SYGVKD. This CDR3 has 14 residues. V lost 9 bases and J 5 bases, leaving 19 bases between the germline ends.

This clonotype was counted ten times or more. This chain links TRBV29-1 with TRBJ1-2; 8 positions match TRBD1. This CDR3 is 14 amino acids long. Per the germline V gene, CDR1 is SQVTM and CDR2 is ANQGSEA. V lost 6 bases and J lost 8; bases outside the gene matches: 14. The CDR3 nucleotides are TGCAGCGTCAAACAGGGGGTGTCTTATGAGGGCTACACCTTC. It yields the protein CSVKQGVSYEGYTF.

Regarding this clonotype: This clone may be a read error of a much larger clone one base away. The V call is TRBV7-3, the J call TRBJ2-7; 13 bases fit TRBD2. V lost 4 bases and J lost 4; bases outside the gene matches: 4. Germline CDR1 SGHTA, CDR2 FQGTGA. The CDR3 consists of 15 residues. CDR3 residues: CASSSGTSGKYEQYF. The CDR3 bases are TGTGCCAGCAGCTCCGGGACTAGCGGGAAGTACGAGCAGTACTTC.

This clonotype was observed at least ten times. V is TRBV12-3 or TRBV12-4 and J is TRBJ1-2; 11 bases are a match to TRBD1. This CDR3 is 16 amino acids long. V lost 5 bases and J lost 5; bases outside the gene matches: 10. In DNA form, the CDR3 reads TGTGCCAGCAGTCGAGGACAGGGGGCTCTTAAGTATGGCTACACCTTC. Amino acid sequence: CASSRGQGALKYGYTF.

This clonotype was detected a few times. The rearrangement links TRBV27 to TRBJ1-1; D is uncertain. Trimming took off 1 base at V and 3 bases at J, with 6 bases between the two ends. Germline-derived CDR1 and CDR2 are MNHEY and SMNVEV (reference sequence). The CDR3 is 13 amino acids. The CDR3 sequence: CASSLFLYTEAFF. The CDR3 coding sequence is TGTGCCAGCAGTTTATTCCTGTACACTGAAGCTTTCTTT.

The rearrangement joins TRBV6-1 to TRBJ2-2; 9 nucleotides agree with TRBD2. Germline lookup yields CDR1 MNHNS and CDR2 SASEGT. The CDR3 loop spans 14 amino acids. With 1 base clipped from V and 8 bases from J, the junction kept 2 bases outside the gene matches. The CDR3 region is CASSEGSGRGELFF. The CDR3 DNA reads TGTGCCAGCAGTGAAGGTAGCGGGAGAGGGGAGCTGTTTTTT.

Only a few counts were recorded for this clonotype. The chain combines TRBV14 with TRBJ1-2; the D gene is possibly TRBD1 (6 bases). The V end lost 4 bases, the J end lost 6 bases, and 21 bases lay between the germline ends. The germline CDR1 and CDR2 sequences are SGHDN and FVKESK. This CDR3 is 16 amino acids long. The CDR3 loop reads CASSLARTVGGHGYTF. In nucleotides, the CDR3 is TGTGCCAGCAGCCTAGCTCGGACAGTCGGCGGCCATGGCTACACCTTC.

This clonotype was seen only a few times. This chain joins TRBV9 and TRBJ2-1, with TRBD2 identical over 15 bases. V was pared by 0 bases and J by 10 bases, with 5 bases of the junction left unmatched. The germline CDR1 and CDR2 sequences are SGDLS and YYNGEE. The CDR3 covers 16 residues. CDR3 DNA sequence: TGTGCCAGCAGCGTAGATGCCGGGACTAGCGGGAGGGAGCAGTTCTTC. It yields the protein CASSVDAGTSGREQFF.

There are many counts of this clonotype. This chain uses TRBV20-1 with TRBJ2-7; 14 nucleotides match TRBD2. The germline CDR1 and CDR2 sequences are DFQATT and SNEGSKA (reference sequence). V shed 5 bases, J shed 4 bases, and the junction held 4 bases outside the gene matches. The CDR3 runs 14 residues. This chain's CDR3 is CSAAWTSGRYEQYF. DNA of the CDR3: TGCAGTGCTGCATGGACTAGCGGGAGGTACGAGCAGTACTTC.

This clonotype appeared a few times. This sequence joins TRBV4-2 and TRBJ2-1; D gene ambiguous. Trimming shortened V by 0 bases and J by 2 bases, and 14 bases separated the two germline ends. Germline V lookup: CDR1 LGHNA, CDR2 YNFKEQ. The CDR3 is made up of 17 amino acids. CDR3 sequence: CASSQDFGSATYNEQFF. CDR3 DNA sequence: TGTGCCAGCAGCCAAGATTTCGGCAGCGCTACCTACAATGAGCAGTTCTTC.

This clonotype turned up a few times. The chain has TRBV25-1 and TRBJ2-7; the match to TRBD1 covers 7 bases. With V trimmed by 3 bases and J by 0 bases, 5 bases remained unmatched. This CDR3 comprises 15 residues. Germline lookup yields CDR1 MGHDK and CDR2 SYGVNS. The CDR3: CASSDSGTDSYEQYF. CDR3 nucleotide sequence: TGTGCCAGCAGTGACTCCGGGACAGACTCCTACGAGCAGTACTTC.

As DNA, the CDR3 is TGTGCCAGTAGTTCCCGCGACAGAGCTACAACTAATGAAAAACTGTTTTTT. Its translation: CASSSRDRATTNEKLFF. The J gene is TRBJ1-4, the V gene TRBV19, with D tentatively TRBD1 (5 bases). Germline V CDR1 and CDR2: LNHDA, SQIVND (reference sequence). This CDR3 has 17 residues. V was shortened by 5 bases and J by 0 bases, with 16 bases between the two germline ends.

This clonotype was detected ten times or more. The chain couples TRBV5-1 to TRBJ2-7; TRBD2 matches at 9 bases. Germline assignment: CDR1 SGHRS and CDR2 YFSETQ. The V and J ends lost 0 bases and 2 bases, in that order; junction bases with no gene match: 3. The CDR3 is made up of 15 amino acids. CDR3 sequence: CASSLVASGAYEQYF. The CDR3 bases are TGCGCCAGCAGCTTGGTGGCTAGCGGGGCCTACGAGCAGTACTTC. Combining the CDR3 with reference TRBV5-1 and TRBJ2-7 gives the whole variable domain KAGVTQTPRYLIKTRGQQVTLSCSPISGHRSVSWYQQTPGQGLQFLFEYFSETQRNKGNFPGRFSGRQFSNSRSEMNVSTLELGDSALYLCASSLVASGAYEQYFGPGTRLTVT.

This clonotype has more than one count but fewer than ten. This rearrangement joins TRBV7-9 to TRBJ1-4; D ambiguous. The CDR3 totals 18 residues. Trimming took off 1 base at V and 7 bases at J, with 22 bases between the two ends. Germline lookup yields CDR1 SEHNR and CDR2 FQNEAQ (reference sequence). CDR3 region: CASSLGLSVPRTGEKLFF. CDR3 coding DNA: TGTGCCAGCAGCTTAGGGTTGTCGGTACCCCGAACGGGTGAAAAACTGTTTTTT.

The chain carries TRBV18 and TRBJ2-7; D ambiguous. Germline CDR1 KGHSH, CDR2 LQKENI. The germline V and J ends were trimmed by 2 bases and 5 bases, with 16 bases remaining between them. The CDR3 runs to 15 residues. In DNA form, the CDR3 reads TGTGCCAGCTCACCAGCTCAAACCCCCACCCACGAGCAGTACTTC. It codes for CASSPAQTPTHEQYF.

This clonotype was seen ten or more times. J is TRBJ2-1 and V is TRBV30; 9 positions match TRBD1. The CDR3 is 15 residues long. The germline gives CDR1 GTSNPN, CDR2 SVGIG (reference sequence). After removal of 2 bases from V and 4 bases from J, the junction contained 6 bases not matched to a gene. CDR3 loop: CAWSTGTGLYNEQFF. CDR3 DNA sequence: TGTGCCTGGAGTACCGGGACAGGGTTGTACAATGAGCAGTTCTTC.

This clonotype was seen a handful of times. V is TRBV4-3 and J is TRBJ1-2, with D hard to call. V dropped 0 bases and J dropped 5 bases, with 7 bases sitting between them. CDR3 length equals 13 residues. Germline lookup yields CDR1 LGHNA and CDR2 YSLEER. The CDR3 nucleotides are TGCGCCAGCAGCCAAGATGCGGGTTATGGCTACACCTTC. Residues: CASSQDAGYGYTF.

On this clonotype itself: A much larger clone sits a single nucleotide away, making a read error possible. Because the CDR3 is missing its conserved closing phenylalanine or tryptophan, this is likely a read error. The CDR3 loop reads CSATQTGTGNSPLHL. CDR3 coding DNA: TGCAGTGCTACCCAAACCGGGACGGGAAATTCACCCCTCCACCTT. V and J are TRBV20-1 and TRBJ1-6, with D perhaps TRBD1 (5 bases). From germline, CDR1 is DFQATT and CDR2 SNEGSKA (reference sequence). V lost 4 bases to trimming and J lost 7 bases, with 17 bases between them. The CDR3 sequence is 15 residues long.

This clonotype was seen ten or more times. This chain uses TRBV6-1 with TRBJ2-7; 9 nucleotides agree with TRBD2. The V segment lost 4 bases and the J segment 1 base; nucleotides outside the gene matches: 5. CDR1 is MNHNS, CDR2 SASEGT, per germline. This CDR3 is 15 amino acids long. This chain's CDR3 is CASSGTSGRSYEQYF. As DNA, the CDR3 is TGTGCCAGCAGTGGGACAAGCGGGAGGTCCTACGAGCAGTACTTC.

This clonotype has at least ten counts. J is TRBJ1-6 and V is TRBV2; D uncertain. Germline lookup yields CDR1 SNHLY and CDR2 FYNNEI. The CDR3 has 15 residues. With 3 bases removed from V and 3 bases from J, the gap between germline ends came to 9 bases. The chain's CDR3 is CASSDGFSYNSPLHF. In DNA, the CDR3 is TGTGCCAGCAGTGACGGGTTCAGCTATAATTCACCCCTCCACTTT.

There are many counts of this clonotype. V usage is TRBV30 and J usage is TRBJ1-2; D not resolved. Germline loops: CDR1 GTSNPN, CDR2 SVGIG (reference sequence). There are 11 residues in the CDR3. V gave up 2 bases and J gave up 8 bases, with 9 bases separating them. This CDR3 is CAWSFRSGYTF. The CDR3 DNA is TGTGCCTGGAGTTTCCGATCGGGCTACACCTTC.